By its share, the clone carrying this TCR beta chain is medium-sized. Its antigen is not identified. One end of the junction varies from germline; a read error may be responsible. One entry per CDR3 protein, called by TCRdb with MiXCR from the multiplex PCR reads. The data contain some 21,000 distinct CDR3 sequences, roughly 50% of them singletons. From germline, CDR1 is SSHAT and CDR2 FNYEAQ (reference sequence). This CDR3 is built from 17 residues. The data were taken from a study of breast tumors, draining lymph nodes, adjacent tissues. Study-level results: Tumors had less TCR diversity than lymph nodes, more than nontumor tissue. Compared with basal-like, luminal-like tumors shared significantly more repertoire with nontumor tissue.

The receptor's source is a female donor with breast cancer. Some clones in this sample may be carry-over from other donors' samples. The chain couples TRBV7-7 to TRBJ2-1, with 13 nucleotides matching TRBD2. The sequenced sample consisted of breast tumor tissue. This chain's CDR3 is CASSRTEGLAGPTEQFF. The CDR3 nucleotides are TGTGCTAGCAGTCGGACAGAGGGACTAGCGGGACCCACTGAGCAGTTCTTC. Full variable domain (rest looked up from reference TRBV7-7 and TRBJ2-1): GAGVSQSPRYKVTKRGQDVTLRCDPISSHATLYWYQQALGQGPEFLTYFNYEAQPDKSGLPSDRFSAERPEGSISTLTIQRTEQRDSAMYRCASSRTEGLAGPTEQFFGPGTRLTVL.